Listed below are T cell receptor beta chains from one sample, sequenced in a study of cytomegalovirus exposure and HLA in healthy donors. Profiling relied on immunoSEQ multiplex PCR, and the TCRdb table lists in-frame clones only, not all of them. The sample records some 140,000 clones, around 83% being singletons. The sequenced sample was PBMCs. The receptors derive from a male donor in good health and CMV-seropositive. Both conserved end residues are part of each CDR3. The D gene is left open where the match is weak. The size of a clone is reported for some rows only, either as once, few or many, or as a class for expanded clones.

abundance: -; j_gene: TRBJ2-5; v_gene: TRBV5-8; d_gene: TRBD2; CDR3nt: TGTGCCAGCAGCTTAGCGGGACCCGGGACCCAAGAGACCCAGTACTTC; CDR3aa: CASSLAGPGTQETQYF
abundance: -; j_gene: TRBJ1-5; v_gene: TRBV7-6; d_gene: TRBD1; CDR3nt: TGTGCCAGCAGCGCGGGACAGCGCGGGCCCCAGCATTTT; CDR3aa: CASSAGQRGPQHF
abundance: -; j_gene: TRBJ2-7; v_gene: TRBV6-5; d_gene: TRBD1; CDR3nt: TGTGCCAGCAGTTTTTCCGGGACAGGAGCCTACGAGCAGTACTTC; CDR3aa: CASSFSGTGAYEQYF
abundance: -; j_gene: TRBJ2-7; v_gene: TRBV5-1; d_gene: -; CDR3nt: TGCGCCAGCAGCTTGATGGCTAGCAGCTCCTACGAGCAGTACTTC; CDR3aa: CASSLMASSSYEQYF
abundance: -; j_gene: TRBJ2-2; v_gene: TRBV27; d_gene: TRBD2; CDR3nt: TGTGCCAGCAGTTCCGGACTAGCGGGATTCACCGGGGAGCTGTTTTTT; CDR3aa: CASSSGLAGFTGELFF
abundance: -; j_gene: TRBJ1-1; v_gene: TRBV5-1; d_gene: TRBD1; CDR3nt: TGCGCCAGCAGCGTTCGGACAGGGGCGTACACTGAAGCTTTCTTT; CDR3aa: CASSVRTGAYTEAFF
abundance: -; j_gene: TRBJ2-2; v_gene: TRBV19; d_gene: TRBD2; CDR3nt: TGTGCCAGTAGTAGATCTAGCGGAGGGGACACCGGGGAGCTGTTTTTT; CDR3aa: CASSRSSGGDTGELFF
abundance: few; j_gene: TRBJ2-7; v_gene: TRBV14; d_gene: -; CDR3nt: TGTGCCAGCAGCCGGGGAAGGGGTTTGGGCTACGAGCAGTACTTC; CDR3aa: CASSRGRGLGYEQYF
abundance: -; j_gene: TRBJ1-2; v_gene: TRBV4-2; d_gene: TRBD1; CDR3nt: TGTGCCAGCAGCCAATTACAGGGGAACTATGGCTACACCTTC; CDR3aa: CASSQLQGNYGYTF
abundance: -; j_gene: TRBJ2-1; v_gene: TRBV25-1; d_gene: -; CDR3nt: TGTGCCAGCAGTGAACCGGGGGGACAAAGCTCCTACAATGAGCAGTTCTTC; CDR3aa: CASSEPGGQSSYNEQFF
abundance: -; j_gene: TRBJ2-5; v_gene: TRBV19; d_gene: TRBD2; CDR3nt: TGTGCCAGTAGTACCGGACTAGCGGGAGGGGAGACCCAGTACTTC; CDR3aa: CASSTGLAGGETQYF
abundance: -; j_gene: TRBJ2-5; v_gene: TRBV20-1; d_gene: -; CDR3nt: TGCAGTGCTAACGCCAGGCGGAGGCAGTACTTC; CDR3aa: CSANARRRQYF
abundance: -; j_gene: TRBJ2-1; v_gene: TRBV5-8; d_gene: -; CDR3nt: TGTGCCAGCAGCTTGTACGGGGGACCCTACAATGAGCAGTTCTTC; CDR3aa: CASSLYGGPYNEQFF
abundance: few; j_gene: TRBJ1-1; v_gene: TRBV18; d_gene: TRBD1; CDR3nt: TGTGCCAGCTCACACAGGGGGAACACTGAAGCTTTCTTT; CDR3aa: CASSHRGNTEAFF
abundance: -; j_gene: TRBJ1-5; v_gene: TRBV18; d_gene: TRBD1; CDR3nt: TGTGCCAGCTCACCGTCGACAGGGTCGGTCGGCAATCAGCCCCAGCATTTT; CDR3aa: CASSPSTGSVGNQPQHF
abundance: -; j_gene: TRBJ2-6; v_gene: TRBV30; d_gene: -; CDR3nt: TGTGCCTGGAGTGTATGGAGGGTTGGGGCCAACGTCCTGACTTTC; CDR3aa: CAWSVWRVGANVLTF
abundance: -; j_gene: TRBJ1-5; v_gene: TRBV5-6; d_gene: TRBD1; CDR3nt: TGTGCCAGCAGCATGGGACAGGGCTTGAATCAGCCCCAGCATTTT; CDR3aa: CASSMGQGLNQPQHF
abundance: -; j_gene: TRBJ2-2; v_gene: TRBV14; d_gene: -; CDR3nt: TGTGCCAGCACCCCTATCAGGTCCGGGGAGCTGTTTTTT; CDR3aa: CASTPIRSGELFF
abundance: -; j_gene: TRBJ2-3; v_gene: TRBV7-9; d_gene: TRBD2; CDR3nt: TGTGCCAGCAGCTTTGGACTAGCGGCAGATACGCAGTATTTT; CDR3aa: CASSFGLAADTQYF
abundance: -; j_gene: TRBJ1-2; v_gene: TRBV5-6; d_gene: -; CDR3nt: TGTGCCAGCAGCTTGGTGGGGGCCGTTGGCTACACCTTC; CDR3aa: CASSLVGAVGYTF
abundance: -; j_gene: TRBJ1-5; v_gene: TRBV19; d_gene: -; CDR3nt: TGTGCCAGTAACAACCGACGGGATAGCAATCAGCCCCAGCATTTT; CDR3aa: CASNNRRDSNQPQHF
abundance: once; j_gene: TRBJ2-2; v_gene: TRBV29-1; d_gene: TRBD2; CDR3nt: TGCAGCGGTAGCGGGAGTGGGACCGGGGAGCTGTTTTTT; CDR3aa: CSGSGSGTGELFF
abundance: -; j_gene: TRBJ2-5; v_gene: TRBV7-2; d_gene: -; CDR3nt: TGTGCCAGCAGCTTCAACCCAACTAGTATGGAGACCCAGTACTTC; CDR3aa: CASSFNPTSMETQYF
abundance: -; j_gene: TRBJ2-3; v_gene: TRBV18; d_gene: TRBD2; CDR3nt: TGTGCCAGCTCACCAGTTGCGGGGGGGCCGGATACGCAGTATTTT; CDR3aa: CASSPVAGGPDTQYF
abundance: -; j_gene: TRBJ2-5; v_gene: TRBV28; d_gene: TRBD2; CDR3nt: TGTGCCAGCAGTTCCAACCTAGCGGGTGGAGAGACCCAGTACTTC; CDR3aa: CASSSNLAGGETQYF
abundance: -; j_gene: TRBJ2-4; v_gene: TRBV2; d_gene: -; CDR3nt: TGTGCCAGCAGTGACGAACTCCCTGGGCCAAAAAACATTCAGTACTTC; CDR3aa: CASSDELPGPKNIQYF
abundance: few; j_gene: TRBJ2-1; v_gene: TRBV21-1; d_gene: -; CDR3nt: TGTGCCAGCAGCAAAGCCTCCTCGGACAGAAGTAACAACAATGAGCAGTTCTTC; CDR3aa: CASSKASSDRSNNNEQFF
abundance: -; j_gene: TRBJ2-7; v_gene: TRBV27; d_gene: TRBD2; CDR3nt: TGTGCCAGCAGTTTATTTTATGCGGGAGGAACCTACGAGCAGTACTTC; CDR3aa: CASSLFYAGGTYEQYF
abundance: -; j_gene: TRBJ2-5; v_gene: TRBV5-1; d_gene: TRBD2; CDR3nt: TGCGCCAGCAGCTTGGTACTAGCGGGGTACCAAGAGACCCAGTACTTC; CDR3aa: CASSLVLAGYQETQYF
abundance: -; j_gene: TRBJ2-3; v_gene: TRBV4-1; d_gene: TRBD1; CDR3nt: TGCGCCAGCAGCTCTCCCGGGACAGGGTCTGGCACAGATACGCAGTATTTT; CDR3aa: CASSSPGTGSGTDTQYF
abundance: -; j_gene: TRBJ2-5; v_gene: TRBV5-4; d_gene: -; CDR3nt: TGTGCCAGCAGCTTGGTCGGGTCGAGGGTAGAGACCCAGTACTTC; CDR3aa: CASSLVGSRVETQYF
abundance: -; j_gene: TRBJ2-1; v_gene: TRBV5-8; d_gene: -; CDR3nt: TGTGCCAGCAGCTTGGTTTGGCAGGGGTACAATGAGCAGTTCTTC; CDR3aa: CASSLVWQGYNEQFF
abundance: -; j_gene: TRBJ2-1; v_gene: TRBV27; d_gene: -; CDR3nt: TGTGCCAGCAGTTTGCGGAGGCACTTAGAGAACAATGAGCAGTTCTTC; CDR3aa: CASSLRRHLENNEQFF
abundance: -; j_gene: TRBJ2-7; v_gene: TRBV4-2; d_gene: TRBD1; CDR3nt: TGTGCCAGCAGCCAAGATTGGGACAGGAGCTCCTACGAGCAGTACTTC; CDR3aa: CASSQDWDRSSYEQYF
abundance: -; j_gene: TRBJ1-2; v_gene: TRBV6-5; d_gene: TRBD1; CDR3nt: TGTGCCAGCAGTTACTCGGGGACAGGGAATGGCTACACCTTC; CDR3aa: CASSYSGTGNGYTF
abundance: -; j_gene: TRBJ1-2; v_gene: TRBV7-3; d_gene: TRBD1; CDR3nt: TGTGCCAGCAGCTTACTCCCCCCCGGGACAGGGAACCCCGAGTTCTATGGCTACACCTTC; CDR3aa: CASSLLPPGTGNPEFYGYTF
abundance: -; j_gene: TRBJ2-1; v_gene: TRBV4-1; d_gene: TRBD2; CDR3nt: TGCGCCAGCACCGGGACTACCTCCTACAATGAGCAGTTCTTC; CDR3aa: CASTGTTSYNEQFF
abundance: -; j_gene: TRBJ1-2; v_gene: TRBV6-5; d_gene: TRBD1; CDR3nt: TGTGCCAGCAGTTGGAGACAGGGCATTGTTAGCTACACCTTC; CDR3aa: CASSWRQGIVSYTF
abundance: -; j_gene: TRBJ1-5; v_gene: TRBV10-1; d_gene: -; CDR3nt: TGCGCCAGCAGTGAGGGTAACGGGGGGGGGACAAATCAGCCCCAGCATTTT; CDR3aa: CASSEGNGGGTNQPQHF
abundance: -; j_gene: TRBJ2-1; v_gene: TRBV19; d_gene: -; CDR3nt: TGTGCCAGTAGTCTCCTTAACAATGAGCAGTTCTTC; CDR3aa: CASSLLNNEQFF
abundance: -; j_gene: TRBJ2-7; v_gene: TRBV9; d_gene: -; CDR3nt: TGTGCCAGCAGCGCCCACACCCTCTCCTACGAGCAGTACTTC; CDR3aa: CASSAHTLSYEQYF